This TCR beta chain was captured by sequencing in a study of cytomegalovirus exposure and HLA in healthy donors (dated by TCRdb to 2016 to 2017). Some background on the complete study: An earlier analysis of approximately 600 of the donors reported more than 250 Gb of sequence data and approximately 110 million unique TCR beta sequences from around 200 million T cells. In the later analysis, no new phenotypic data were used to find candidate immune exposures; instead, reliance was placed on TCR beta sequences and their occurrence across donors. A later genetic analysis took genome-wide SNP genotypes for about 65% of the 666 donors and used that subset as a discovery cohort. The study profiled the T cell repertoires of fewer than 850 subjects by immunosequencing and related them to cytomegalovirus serostatus. The number of typed donors differed by locus: 629-630 for A, B, C, DRB1 and DQB1; 500 to 550 for DQA1; 606 for DPA1; and some 430 for DPB1. Every discovery cohort repertoire had been produced on one sequencing platform. An early release that covered about 640 HLA-typed donors contained around 300 gigabases of sequencing data and some 87 million unique TCR sequences. The study was designed to test whether signatures of past pathogen exposure could be identified by cataloging public T cell receptors. Several DR-DQ haplotypes were treated as single units for association and clustering because of strong linkage in the cohort. A later analysis re-examined previously published TCR beta repertoires from around 670 donors and added high-resolution HLA genotyping to investigate patterns of TCR occurrence. Donor age, sex, ethnicity and CMV serostatus were compiled together with the repertoire data. Across 300 to 400 genotyped donors of the cohort, an average of approximately 240,000 unique TCR beta nucleotide sequences per donor were sequenced, and 15% to 20% of those sequences were non-productive. HLA typing covered class I and class II loci at four-digit resolution. To predict cytomegalovirus infection status, the study combined high-throughput TCR immunosequencing, statistical association of individual TCRs with disease status, and machine learning. An earlier analysis of around 580 of the donors used high-throughput TCR beta sequencing to judge whether each TCR beta V gene segment behaved as functional or pseudogenic. Of the roughly 400 genotyped donors, 81% fell in the genetic ancestry cluster associated with self-reported Caucasian donors. A separate validation cohort of about 110 different subjects was used in addition to the 666-subject first cohort. Study-level results and caveats: In a later genetic analysis, a missense DCLRE1C variant was associated with V-gene and J-gene trimming of TCR beta chains, and the association was replicated in an independent cohort. Compared with equally common non-associated chains, HLA-associated TCR beta chains in a later analysis were more clonally expanded and had lower generation probabilities. Cytomegalovirus status was reported to be diagnosed by the classifier with high specificity and sensitivity in both the original and validation cohorts. Because HLA typing was missing for some donors at each locus, association tests included only the typed subset. Because counts were too low, roughly 17 rarely observed V segments, including chromosome 9 orphons, were left out of the earlier analysis of 587 of the donors. It was suggested by the authors that the approach could potentially be generalized to other disease states and immunological phenotypes. In a later analysis, most CMV-associated TCR beta chains were found to appear HLA-restricted, with HLA associations seemingly driven largely by CMV exposure. In this cohort, only TCR beta chains were sequenced, and detectable features were limited by the absence of alpha or paired-chain data. Correlated functional status among segregating V segments might reflect linkage disequilibrium, but an unknown experimental factor could not be ruled out. When HLA alleles, especially DR and DQ, strongly co-occurred, TCR associations were difficult to assign to individual alleles. In the study, some 160 TCR beta chains were listed as associated with cytomegalovirus. Across donors, most TCR sequences were observed very rarely, whereas some public TCRs were present in many individuals. The sequencing pipeline was judged likely to have produced a cluster of highly shared sequence variants as a technical artifact. Three of the identified cytomegalovirus-associated TCR beta chains were confirmed in vitro to be specific for cytomegalovirus antigens. Some IMGT-functional V segments, including TRBV6-2 and TRBV6-3, could not be told apart with the 87-base-pair reads, so those segments were excluded. A later analysis associated about 16,000 TCR beta sequences with specific HLA alleles at a false discovery rate of 0.05. Presence/absence analyses assumed roughly uniform sequencing depth across donors, an assumption that may not hold. The only immune exposure information available for the cohort was CMV serostatus. According to a later genetic analysis, donors in an Asian-associated ancestry cluster had fewer N-insertions in productive TCRs than the approximately 710-donor mean. According to a later analysis, parvovirus B19, influenza, CMV and Epstein-Barr virus appeared linked to several top co-occurrence clusters. A further reported finding was that TCR beta sequences accurately predicted the HLA-A and HLA-B alleles for most subjects in the first cohort. In an earlier analysis of roughly 560 of the donors, most TCR beta V segments were observed in productive rearrangements about 87% or about 30% of the time, broadly matching IMGT annotations. A later analysis found that TCR association rates varied across HLA loci, with DRB1 alleles showing the most associated TCRs and HLA-C alleles the fewest.

In the case of this clone: It has no known antigen specificity. Base qualities are not provided; no much larger clone lies one nucleotide away.

The library was obtained by the immunoSEQ multiplex PCR assay. The multiplex PCR relied on a mix of 60 forward primers for TCR Vbeta segments and 13 reverse primers for TCR Jbeta segments. The CDR3 region of rearranged TCR beta genes was amplified from genomic DNA by a multiplex PCR assay. On the Illumina HiSeq System, the amplified TCR beta libraries were sequenced as 87-base-pair reads. The study's processing was this. A later analysis tallied about 77 million unique TCR beta chains across the roughly 610 repertoires, and around 10 million of those chains were shared by two or more donors. Raw reads were error-corrected and collapsed into unique sequences by a nearest-neighbor algorithm in which closely related sequences were merged to remove PCR and sequencing errors. Alignment of CDR3 sequences to IMGT reference sequences was used to assign V, D and J gene segments. For a sequence to be retained, a match of at least six nucleotides was required to both a V gene segment and a J gene segment. Rearrangements were classified as productive when the CDR3 lacked stop codons and remained in frame with V and J, and all other rearrangements were classified as non-productive. CDR3 was defined by IMGT convention, running from the second conserved V-encoded cysteine to the conserved J-encoded phenylalanine. The earlier analysis of about 640 of the donors excluded any sequence lacking an unambiguous match to a single V gene segment. An earlier analysis of about 600 of the donors called V segments functional above 56.7% productive rearrangements and segregating when the between-donor standard deviation exceeded 5%. To diagnose cytomegalovirus status from the catalog of TCR beta chain sequences, a statistical classification framework was built. V and J gene assignment, in a later analysis, came from comparing TCR nucleotide sequences with IMGT/GENE-DB human TR gene sequences. Using the TCRdist pipeline, a later analysis assigned CDR3 sequences along with most-parsimonious VDJ recombination scenarios. A later analysis defined each TCR beta chain by its CDR3 amino acid sequence plus V-gene family, and excluded reads lacking a unique V-gene family. As a way to deal with suspected cross-contamination and a sequencing artifact, a later analysis dropped over 550 nucleotide sequences that were highly shared and had low generation probability. In a later analysis, a clonal expansion index was calculated for each public chain from normalized within-repertoire ranks of inferred template counts. Generation probabilities in a later analysis came from a VDJ recombination model fitted to out-of-frame rearrangements, and those results were checked against IGoR. A later analysis scored TCR-TCR, TCR-HLA and TCR-CMV co-occurrence with hypergeometric tests, applying a repertoire-size bias correction to TCR pairs. To estimate false discovery rates, a later analysis permuted the HLA or CMV assignments 20 times. In a later analysis, co-occurring TCRs were grouped using DBSCAN, and TCRdist sequence similarity was added for clustering within HLA-allele-positive subsets. Co-occurrence clustering excluded repertoires with fewer than 30,000 or more than 120,000 public chains, plus five with anomalous nucleotide sharing. TCRdb took over this immuneACCESS table, retaining in-frame rearrangements with V and J assigned. Such tables are incomplete; in checked studies, under half of the missing clones stem from an unresolved V gene, and the remainder is unexplained. The D gene and trimming were derived from the DNA, and the V and J assignments and clone size from that table. Across this sample there are roughly 120,000 clones, with 81% seen only once. The ten largest clones capture 3.9% of the sample.

In total, approximately 610 healthy bone marrow donors made up the cohort. Cohort members were all nominally healthy when sampled, although unrecorded immune exposures were likely present. The donor was CMV seronegative and belonged to the group of roughly 330 seronegative cohort members. A peripheral blood sample was provided by each donor, and peripheral blood mononuclear cells were used for TCR beta sequencing. The Qiagen DNeasy Blood Extraction Kit was used to extract genomic DNA from the blood cell samples. CDR1 and CDR2 were assigned from the germline V gene (reference sequence) as SEHNR and FQNEAQ. Trimming removed 5 bases from V and 4 bases from J; the gene matches leave 12 bases unexplained. From its cysteine to its phenylalanine, the CDR3 spans 18 amino acids. The entry retains the CDR3 DNA only, 54 bases that are in frame from base 1.

In this chain, TRBV7-9 is recombined with TRBJ2-3, with 13 junctional bases fitting TRBD2. Input material: PBMCs. The origin of this receptor is a woman between 25 and 40 years old in good health and CMV-seronegative. The sequenced DNA: TGTGCCAGCAGCATACCGCGCGGACTAGCGGGAGAAGCAGATACGCAGTATTTT. The resulting protein is CASSIPRGLAGEADTQYF.